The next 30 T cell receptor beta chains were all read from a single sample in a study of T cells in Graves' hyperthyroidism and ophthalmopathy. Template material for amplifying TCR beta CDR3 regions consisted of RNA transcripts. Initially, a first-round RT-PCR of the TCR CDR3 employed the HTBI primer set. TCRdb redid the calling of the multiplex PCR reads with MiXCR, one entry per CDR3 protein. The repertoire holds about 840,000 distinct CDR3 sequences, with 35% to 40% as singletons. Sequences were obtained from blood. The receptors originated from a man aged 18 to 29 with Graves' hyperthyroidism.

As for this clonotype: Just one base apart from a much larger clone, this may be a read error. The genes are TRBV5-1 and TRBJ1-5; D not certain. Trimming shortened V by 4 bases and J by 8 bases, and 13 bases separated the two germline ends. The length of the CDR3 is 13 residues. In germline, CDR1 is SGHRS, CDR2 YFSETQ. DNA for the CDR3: TGCGCCAGCAGCGTGGGAGGAGGTAAGCCCCAGCATTTT. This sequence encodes CASSVGGGKPQHF.

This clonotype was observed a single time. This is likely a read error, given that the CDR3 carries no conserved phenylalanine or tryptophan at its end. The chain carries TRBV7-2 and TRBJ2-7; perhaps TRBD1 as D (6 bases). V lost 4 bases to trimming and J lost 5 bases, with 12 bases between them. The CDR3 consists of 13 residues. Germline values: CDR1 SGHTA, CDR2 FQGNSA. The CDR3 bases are TGTGCCAGCAGCTCCCACAGGGTCCACGAGCAGTACCTC. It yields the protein CASSSHRVHEQYL.

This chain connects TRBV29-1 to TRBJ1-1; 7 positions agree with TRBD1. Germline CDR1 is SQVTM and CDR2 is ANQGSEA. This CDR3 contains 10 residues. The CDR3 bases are TGCAGGCTGGGACAGACCGAAGCTTTCTTT. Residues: CRLGQTEAFF.

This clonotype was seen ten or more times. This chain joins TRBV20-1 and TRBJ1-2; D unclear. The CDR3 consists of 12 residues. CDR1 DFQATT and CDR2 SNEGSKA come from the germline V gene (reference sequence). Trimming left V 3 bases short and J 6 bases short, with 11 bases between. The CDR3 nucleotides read TGCAGTGCTAGGGGCACGGCCCATGGCTACACCTTC. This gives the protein CSARGTAHGYTF.

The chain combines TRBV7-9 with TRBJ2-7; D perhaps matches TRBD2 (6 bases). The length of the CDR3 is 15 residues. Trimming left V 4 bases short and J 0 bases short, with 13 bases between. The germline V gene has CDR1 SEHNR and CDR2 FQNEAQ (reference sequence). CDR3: CASSSRDSHSYEQYF. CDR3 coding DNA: TGTGCCAGCAGCTCCCGGGACTCCCACTCCTACGAGCAGTACTTC.

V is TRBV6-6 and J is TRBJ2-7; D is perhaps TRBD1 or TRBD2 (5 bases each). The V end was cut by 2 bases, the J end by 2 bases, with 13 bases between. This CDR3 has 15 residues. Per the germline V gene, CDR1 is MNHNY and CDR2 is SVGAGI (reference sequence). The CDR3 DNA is TGTGCCAGCAGTTACCGAACCGGGACCACCTACGAGCAGTACTTC. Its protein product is CASSYRTGTTYEQYF.

This CDR3 reads CASSGPGTAVFTYGYTF. In nucleotides, the CDR3 is TGTGCCAGCAGTGGACCCGGGACAGCCGTTTTTACCTATGGCTACACCTTC. V usage is TRBV25-1 and J usage is TRBJ1-2; 7 positions agree with TRBD1. The germline CDR1 and CDR2 sequences are MGHDK and SYGVNS. With 4 bases clipped from V and 4 bases from J, the junction kept 15 bases outside the gene matches. There are 17 residues in the CDR3.

CDR3: CASSTGQAATNEKLFF. Here the CDR3 DNA reads TGCGCCAGCAGTACCGGACAGGCGGCCACTAATGAAAAACTGTTTTTT. The chain is built from TRBV5-1 and TRBJ1-4; TRBD1 aligns across 7 bases. This CDR3 has 16 residues. Germline V gene sequence: CDR1 SGHRS, CDR2 YFSETQ. The trim removed 5 bases at V and 2 bases at J, leaving 9 bases unmatched.

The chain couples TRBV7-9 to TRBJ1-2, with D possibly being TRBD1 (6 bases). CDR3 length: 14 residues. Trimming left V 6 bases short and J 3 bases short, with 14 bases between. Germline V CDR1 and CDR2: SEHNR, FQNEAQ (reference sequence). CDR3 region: CASRLEGVDYGYTF. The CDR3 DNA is TGTGCCAGCAGGCTCGAGGGGGTAGACTATGGCTACACCTTC.

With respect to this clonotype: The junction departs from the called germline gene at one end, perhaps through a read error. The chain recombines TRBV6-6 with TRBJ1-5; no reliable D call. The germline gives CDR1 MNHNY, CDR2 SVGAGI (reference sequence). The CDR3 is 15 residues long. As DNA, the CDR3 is TGTGCCAGCAGTTCCACCTATTTGAGCAATCGGCCCCAGCATTTT. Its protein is CASSSTYLSNRPQHF.

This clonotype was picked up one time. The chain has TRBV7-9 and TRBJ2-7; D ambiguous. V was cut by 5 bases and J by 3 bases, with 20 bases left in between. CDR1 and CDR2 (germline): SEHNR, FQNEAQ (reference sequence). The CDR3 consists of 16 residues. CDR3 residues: CASSHPEAQIDYEQYF. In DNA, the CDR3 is TGTGCCAGCAGCCACCCCGAGGCCCAGATAGACTACGAGCAGTACTTC.

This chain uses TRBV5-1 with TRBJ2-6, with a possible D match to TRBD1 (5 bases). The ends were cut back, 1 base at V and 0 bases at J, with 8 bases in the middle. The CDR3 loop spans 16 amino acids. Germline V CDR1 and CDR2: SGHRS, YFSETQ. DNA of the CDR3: TGCGCCAGCAGCTTGACTCAGGGCTCTGGGGCCAACGTCCTGACTTTC. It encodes CASSLTQGSGANVLTF.

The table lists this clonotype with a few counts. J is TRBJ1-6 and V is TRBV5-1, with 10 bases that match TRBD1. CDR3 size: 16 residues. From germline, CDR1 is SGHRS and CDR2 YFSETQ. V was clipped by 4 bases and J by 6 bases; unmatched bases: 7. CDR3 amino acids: CASSPGTGVGNSPLHF. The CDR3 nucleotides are TGCGCCAGCAGCCCCGGGACAGGGGTGGGTAATTCACCCCTCCACTTT.

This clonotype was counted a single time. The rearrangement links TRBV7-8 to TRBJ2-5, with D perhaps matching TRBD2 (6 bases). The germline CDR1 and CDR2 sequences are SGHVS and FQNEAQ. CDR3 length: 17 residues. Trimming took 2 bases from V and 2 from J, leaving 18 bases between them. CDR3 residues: CASSLPFGGGGQETQYF. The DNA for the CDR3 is TGTGCCAGCAGCTTACCATTTGGGGGTGGGGGGCAAGAGACCCAGTACTTC. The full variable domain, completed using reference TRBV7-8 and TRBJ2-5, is GAGVSQSPRYKVAKRGQDVALRCDPISGHVSLFWYQQALGQGPEFLTYFQNEAQLDKSGLPSDRFFAERPEGSVSTLKIQRTQQEDSAVYLCASSLPFGGGGQETQYFGPGTRLLVL.

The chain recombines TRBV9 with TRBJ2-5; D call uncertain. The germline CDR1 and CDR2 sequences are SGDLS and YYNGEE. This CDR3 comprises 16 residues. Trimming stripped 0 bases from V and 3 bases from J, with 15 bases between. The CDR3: CASSVVPAPTEETQYF. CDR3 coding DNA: TGTGCCAGCAGCGTAGTCCCAGCGCCCACTGAAGAGACCCAGTACTTC.

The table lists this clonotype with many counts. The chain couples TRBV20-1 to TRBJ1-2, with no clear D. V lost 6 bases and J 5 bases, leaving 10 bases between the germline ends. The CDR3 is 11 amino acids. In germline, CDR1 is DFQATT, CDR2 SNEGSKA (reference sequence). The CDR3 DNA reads TGCAGTGCGGGAGGCGATTATGGCTACACCTTC. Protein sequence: CSAGGDYGYTF.

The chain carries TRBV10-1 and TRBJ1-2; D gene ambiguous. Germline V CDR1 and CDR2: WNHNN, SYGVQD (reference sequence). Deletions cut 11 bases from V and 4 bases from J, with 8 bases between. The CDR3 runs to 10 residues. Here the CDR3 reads CASQTYGYTF. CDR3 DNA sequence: TGCGCCTCTCAGACCTATGGCTACACCTTC.

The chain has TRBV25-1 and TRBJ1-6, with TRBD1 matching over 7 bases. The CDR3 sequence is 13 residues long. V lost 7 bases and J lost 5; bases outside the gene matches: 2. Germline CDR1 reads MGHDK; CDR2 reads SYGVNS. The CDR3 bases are TGTGCCAGCACCGGGACAGATAATTCACCCCTCCACTTT. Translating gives CASTGTDNSPLHF.

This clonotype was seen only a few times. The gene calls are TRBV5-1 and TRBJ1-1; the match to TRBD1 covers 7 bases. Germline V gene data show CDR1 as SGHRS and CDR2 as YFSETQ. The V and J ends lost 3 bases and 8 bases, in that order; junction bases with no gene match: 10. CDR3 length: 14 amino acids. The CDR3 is CASSSDRAAVEAFF. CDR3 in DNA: TGCGCCAGCAGCTCAGACAGGGCGGCAGTGGAAGCTTTCTTT.

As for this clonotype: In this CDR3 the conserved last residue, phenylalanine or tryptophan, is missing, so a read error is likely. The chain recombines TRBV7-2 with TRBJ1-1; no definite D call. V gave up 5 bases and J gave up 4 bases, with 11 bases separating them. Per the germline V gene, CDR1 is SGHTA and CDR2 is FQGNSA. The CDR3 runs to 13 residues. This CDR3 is CASSRGLSTEAFV. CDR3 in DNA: TGTGCCAGCAGCCGAGGGCTGAGCACTGAAGCTTTCGTT.

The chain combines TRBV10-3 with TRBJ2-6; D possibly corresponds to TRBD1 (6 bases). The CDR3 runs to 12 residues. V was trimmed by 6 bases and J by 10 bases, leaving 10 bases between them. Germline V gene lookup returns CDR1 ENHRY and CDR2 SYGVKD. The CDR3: CAIRRGSNVLTF. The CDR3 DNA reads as TGTGCCATCAGAAGGGGGTCGAACGTCCTGACTTTC.

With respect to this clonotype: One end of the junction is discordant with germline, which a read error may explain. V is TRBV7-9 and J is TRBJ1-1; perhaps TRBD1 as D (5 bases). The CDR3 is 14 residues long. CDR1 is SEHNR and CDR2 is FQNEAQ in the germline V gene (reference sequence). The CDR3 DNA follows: TGTGCCAGTCAGCTTACACAGGTGAACACTGTAGCTTTCTTT. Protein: CASQLTQVNTVAFF. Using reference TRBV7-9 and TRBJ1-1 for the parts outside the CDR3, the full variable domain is DTGVSQNPRHKITKRGQNVTFRCDPISEHNRLYWYRQTLGQGPEFLTYFQNEAQLEKSRLLSDRFSAERPKGSFSTLEIQRTEQGDSAMYLCASQLTQVNTVAFFGQGTRLTVV.

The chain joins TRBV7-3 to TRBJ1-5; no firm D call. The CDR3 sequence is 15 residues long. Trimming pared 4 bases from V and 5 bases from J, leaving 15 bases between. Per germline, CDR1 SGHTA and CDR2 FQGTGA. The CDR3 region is CASSSRWGGDQPQHF. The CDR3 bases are TGTGCCAGCAGCTCCCGATGGGGTGGGGATCAGCCCCAGCATTTT.

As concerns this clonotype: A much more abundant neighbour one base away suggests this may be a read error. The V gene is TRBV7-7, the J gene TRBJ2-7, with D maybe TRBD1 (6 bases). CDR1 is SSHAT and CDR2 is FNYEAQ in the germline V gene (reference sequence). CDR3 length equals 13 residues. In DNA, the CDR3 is TGTGCTAGCAGCTTAGAACAGGGTTCCGAGCAGTGCTTC. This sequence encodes CASSLEQGSEQCF.

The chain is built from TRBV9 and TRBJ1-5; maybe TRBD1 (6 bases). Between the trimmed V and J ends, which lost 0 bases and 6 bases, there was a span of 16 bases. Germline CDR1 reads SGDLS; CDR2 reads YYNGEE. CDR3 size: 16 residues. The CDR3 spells CASSVGEGGFGQPQHF. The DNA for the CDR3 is TGTGCCAGCAGCGTAGGGGAGGGGGGGTTTGGTCAGCCCCAGCATTTT.

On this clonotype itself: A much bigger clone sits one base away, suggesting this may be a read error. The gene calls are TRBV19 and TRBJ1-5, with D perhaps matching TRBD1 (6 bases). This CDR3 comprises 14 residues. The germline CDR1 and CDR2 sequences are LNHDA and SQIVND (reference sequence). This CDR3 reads CASSSRDNNRPQHF. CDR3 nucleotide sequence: TGTGCCAGTAGTAGTCGGGACAACAATCGGCCCCAGCATTTT. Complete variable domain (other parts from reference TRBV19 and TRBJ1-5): DGGITQSPKYLFRKEGQNVTLSCEQNLNHDAMYWYRQDPGQGLRLIYYSQIVNDFQKGDIAEGYSVSREKKESFPLTVTSAQKNPTAFYLCASSSRDNNRPQHFGDGTRLSIL.

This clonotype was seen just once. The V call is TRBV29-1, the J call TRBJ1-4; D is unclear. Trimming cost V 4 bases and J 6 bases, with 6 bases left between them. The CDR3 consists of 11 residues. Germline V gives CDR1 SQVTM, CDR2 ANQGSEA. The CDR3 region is CSVGRDEKLFF. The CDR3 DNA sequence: TGCAGCGTTGGGAGGGATGAAAAACTGTTTTTT.

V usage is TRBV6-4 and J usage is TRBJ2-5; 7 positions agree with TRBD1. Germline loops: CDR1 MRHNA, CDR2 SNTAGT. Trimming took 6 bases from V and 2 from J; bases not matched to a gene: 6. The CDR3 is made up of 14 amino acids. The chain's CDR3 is CASRSGTAQETQYF. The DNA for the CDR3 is TGTGCCAGCAGGTCCGGGACAGCGCAAGAGACCCAGTACTTC.

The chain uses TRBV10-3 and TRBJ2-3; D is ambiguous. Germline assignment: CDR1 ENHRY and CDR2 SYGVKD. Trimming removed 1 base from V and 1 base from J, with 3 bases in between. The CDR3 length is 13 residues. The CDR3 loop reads CAISELGTDTQYF. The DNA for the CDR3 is TGTGCCATCAGTGAGTTGGGCACAGATACGCAGTATTTT.

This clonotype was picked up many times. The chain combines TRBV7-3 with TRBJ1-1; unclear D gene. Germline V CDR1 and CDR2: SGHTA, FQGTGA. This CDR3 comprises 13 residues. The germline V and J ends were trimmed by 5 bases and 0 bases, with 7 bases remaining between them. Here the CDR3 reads CASSLHVNTEAFF. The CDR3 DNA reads TGTGCCAGCAGCCTACACGTGAACACTGAAGCTTTCTTT.